This T cell receptor beta chain is from a study of blood T cells in healthy people across ages. The CDR3 consists of 16 residues. Trimming cost V 3 bases and J 1 base, with 15 bases left between them. CDR1 and CDR2 from the germline V gene are SGHKS and YYEKEE (reference sequence). This clonotype was seen only a few times. The second PCR ran about 6 to 11 cycles with a sample-barcoded 5' primer and J-beta primers. TCRdb processed the 5' RACE reads anew with MiXCR; each CDR3 protein has one entry. The sample includes more than 650,000 distinct CDR3 sequences, about a fifth seen only once; the top ten take around 21%.

Sequencing was done on a sample of blood. The chain joins TRBV5-5 to TRBJ2-3; perhaps TRBD2 as D (6 bases). This sequence was found in a man aged 65 to 85 in good health. The CDR3: CASSSSSRRGTDTQYF. CDR3 nucleotides: TGTGCCAGCAGCTCCTCATCCCGGAGGGGCACAGATACGCAGTATTTT.